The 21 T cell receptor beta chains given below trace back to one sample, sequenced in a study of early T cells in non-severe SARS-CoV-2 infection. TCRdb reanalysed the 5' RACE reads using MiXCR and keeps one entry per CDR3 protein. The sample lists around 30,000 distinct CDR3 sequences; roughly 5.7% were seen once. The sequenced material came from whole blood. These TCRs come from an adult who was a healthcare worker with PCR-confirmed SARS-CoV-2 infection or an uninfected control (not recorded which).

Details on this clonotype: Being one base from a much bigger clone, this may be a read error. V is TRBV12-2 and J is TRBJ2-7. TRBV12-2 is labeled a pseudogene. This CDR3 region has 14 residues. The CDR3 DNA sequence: TGTGCAAGTCGCTTAGCGCAAGTCAATGACGAGCAGTACTTC. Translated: CASRLAQVNDEQYF.

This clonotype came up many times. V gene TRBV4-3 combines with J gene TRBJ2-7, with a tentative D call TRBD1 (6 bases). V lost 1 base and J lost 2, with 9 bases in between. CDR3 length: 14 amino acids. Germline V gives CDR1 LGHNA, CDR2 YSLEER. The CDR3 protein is CASSQGAGAYEQYF. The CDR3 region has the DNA TGCGCCAGCAGCCAAGGAGCAGGGGCCTACGAGCAGTACTTC.

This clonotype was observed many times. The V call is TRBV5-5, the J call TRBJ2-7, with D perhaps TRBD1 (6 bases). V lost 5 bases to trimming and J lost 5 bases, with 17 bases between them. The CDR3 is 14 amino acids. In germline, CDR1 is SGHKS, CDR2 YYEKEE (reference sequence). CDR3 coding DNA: TGTGCCAGCAGTTTAGGACAGTGGAGTAACGAGCAGTACTTC. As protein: CASSLGQWSNEQYF.

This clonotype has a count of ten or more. The CDR3 DNA is TGCAGTGCTAGCCACGGTGCGGGGCCCACAGATACGCAGTATTTT. Translated, it gives CSASHGAGPTDTQYF. V gene TRBV20-1 combines with J gene TRBJ2-3, with D perhaps matching TRBD2 (6 bases). Germline CDR1 is DFQATT and CDR2 is SNEGSKA (reference sequence). The V and J ends lost 3 bases and 2 bases respectively, with 15 bases between them. The CDR3 has 15 amino acids.

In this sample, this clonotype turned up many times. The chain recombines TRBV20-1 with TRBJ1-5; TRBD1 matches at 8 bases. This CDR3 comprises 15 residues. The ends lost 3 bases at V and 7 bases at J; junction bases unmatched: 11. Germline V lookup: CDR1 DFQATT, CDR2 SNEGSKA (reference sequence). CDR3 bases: TGCAGTGCTAGGGGACAGGTTGTTGGTAACCAGCCCCAGCATTTT. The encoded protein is CSARGQVVGNQPQHF.

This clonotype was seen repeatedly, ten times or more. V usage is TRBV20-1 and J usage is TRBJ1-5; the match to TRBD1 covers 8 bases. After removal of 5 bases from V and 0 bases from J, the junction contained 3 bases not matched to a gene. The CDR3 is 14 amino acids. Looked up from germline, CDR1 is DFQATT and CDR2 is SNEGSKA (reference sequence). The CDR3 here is CSADRGYSNQPQHF. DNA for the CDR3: TGCAGTGCTGACAGGGGTTATAGCAATCAGCCCCAGCATTTT.

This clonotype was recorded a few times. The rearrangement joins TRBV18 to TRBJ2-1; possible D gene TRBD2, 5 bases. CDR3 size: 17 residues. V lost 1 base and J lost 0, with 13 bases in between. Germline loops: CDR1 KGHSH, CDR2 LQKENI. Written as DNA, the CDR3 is TGTGCCAGCTCACCACTTCGGGGAAGTTCCTCCTACAATGAGCAGTTCTTC. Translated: CASSPLRGSSSYNEQFF.

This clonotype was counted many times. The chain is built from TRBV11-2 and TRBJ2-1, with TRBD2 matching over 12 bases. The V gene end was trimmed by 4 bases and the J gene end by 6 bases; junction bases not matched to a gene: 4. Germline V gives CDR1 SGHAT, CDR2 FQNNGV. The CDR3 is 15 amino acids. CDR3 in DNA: TGTGCCAGCAGCTCCCTAGCGGGGGGGCGCAATGAGCAGTTCTTC. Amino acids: CASSSLAGGRNEQFF.

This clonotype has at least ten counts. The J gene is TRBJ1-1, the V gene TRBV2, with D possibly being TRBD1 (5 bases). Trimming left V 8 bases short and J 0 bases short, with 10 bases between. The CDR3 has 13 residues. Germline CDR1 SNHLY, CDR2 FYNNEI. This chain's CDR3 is CASGTAVNTEAFF. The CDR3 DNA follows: TGTGCCAGCGGGACCGCCGTGAACACTGAAGCTTTCTTT. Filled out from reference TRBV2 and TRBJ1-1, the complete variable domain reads EPEVTQTPSHQVTQMGQEVILRCVPISNHLYFYWYRQILGQKVEFLVSFYNNEISEKSEIFDDQFSVERPDGSNFTLKIRSTKLEDSAMYFCASGTAVNTEAFFGQGTRLTVV.

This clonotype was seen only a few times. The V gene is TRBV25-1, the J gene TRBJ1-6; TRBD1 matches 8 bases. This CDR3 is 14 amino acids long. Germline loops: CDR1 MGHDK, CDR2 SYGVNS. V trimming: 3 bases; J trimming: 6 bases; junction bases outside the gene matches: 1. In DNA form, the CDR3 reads TGTGCCAGCAGTGACGACAGGGGTAATTCACCCCTCCACTTT. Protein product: CASSDDRGNSPLHF.

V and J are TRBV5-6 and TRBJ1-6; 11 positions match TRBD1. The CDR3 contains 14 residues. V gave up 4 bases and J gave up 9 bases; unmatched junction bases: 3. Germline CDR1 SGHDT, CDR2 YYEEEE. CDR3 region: CASSTGTGGSPLHF. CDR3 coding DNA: TGTGCCAGCAGCACCGGGACAGGGGGTTCACCCCTCCACTTT.

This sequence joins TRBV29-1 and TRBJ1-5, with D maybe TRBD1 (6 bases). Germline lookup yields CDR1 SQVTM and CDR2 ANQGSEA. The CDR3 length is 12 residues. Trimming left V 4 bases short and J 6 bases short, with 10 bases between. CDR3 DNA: TGCAGCGTTGGGGAGGGGGTTCAGCCCCAGCATTTT. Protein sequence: CSVGEGVQPQHF.

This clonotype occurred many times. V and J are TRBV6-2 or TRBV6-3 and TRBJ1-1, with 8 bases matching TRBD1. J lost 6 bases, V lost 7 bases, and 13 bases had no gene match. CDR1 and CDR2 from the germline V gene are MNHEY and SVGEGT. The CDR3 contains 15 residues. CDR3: CASTTLDSGGSEAFF. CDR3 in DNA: TGTGCCAGCACAACCTTGGACTCAGGGGGCTCTGAAGCTTTCTTT.

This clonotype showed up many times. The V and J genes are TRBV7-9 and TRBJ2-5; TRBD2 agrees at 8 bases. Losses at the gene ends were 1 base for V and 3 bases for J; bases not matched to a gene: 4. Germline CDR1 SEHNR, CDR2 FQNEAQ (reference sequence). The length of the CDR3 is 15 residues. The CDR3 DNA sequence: TGTGCCAGCAGCTTAGGAGGGACTAGGAAAGAGACCCAGTACTTC. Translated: CASSLGGTRKETQYF.

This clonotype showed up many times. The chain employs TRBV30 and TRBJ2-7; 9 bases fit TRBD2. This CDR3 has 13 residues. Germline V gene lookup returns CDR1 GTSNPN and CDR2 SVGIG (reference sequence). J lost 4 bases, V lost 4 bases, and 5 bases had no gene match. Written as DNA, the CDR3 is TGTGCCTGGATTCCTAGCGGGGAGTACGAGCAGTACTTC. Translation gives CAWIPSGEYEQYF.

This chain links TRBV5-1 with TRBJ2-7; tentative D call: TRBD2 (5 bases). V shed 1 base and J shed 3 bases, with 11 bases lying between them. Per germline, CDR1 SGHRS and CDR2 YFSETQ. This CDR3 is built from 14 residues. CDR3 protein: CASSLIGRDYEQYF. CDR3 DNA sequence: TGCGCCAGCAGCTTGATCGGACGGGACTACGAGCAGTACTTC.

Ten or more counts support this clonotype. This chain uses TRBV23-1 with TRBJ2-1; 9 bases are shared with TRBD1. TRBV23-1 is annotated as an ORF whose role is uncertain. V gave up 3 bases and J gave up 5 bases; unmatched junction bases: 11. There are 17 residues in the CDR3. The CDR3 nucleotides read TGCGCCAGCAGTCAGGGACAGGGATTTATTGGGAACAATGAGCAGTTCTTC. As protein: CASSQGQGFIGNNEQFF.

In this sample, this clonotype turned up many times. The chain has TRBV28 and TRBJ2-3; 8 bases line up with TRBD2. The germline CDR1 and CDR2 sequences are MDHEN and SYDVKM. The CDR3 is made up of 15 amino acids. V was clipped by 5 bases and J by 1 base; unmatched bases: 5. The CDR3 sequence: CASSAGGMGTDTQYF. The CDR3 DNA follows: TGTGCCAGCAGTGCGGGGGGTATGGGCACAGATACGCAGTATTTT.

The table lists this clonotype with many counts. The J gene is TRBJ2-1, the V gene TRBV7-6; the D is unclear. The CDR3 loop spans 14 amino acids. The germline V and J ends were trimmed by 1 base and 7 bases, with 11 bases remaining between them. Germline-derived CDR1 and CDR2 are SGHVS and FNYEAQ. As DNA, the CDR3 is TGTGCCAGCAGCTTAGGTGGTATGGGGAATGAGCAGTTCTTC. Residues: CASSLGGMGNEQFF.

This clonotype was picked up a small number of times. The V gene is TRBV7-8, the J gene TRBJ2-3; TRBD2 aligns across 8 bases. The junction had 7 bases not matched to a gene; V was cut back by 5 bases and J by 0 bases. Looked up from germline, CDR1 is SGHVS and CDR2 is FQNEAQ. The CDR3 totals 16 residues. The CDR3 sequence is CASSPLAGWSTDTQYF. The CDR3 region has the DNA TGTGCCAGCAGCCCCCTAGCGGGCTGGAGCACAGATACGCAGTATTTT.

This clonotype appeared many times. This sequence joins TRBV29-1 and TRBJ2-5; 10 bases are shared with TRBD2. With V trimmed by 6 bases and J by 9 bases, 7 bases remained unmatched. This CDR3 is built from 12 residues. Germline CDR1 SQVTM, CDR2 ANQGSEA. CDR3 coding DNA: TGCAGCGTCCCCTCTAGCGGGGGCGCCCAGTACTTC. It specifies CSVPSSGGAQYF.